The rows below give T cell receptor beta chains drawn from one sample of a study of Graves' ophthalmopathy and Graves' hyperthyroidism. One entry per CDR3 protein, called by TCRdb with MiXCR from the multiplex PCR reads. The sample carries hundreds of thousands of distinct CDR3 sequences, approximately 21% recorded once. Material: peripheral blood. The receptors stem from a woman aged 18-29 years with stable Graves' hyperthyroidism. Each CDR3 is given with its conserved first and last residue. The D gene is left open where the match is weak. Size values are once, few and many counts, or a class for expanded clones, and some rows have none.

v_gene	j_gene	abundance	d_gene	CDR3aa	CDR3nt
TRBV27	TRBJ2-5	.	TRBD1	CASSKGTGGETQYF	TGTGCCAGCAGTAAAGGGACAGGGGGAGAGACCCAGTACTTC
TRBV12-3/TRBV12-4	TRBJ1-1	few	.	CASSFSGSGTEAFF	TGTGCCAGCAGTTTCTCAGGGTCGGGCACTGAAGCTTTCTTT
TRBV9	TRBJ2-7	many	.	CASSQFEREQYF	TGTGCCAGCAGCCAATTCGAGCGGGAGCAGTACTTC
TRBV11-1	TRBJ2-5	.	TRBD1	CASSPQGKIDETQYF	TGTGCCAGCAGCCCACAGGGGAAAATTGATGAGACCCAGTACTTC
TRBV20-1	TRBJ1-2	.	.	CSASHGTYGYTF	TGCAGTGCTAGTCACGGAACCTATGGCTACACCTTC
TRBV30	TRBJ2-5	.	.	CAWSVQTQYF	TGTGCCTGGAGTGTTCAGACCCAGTACTTC
TRBV4-1	TRBJ2-5	many	TRBD2	CASSQGRSGGAETQYF	TGCGCCAGCAGCCAAGGACGTAGCGGGGGGGCGGAGACCCAGTACTTC
TRBV14	TRBJ1-5	.	TRBD1	CASSQDPGQGCQPQHF	TGTGCCAGCAGCCAAGACCCGGGACAGGGGTGTCAGCCCCAGCATTTT
TRBV28	TRBJ2-1	.	TRBD2	CASSFGGSRENEQFF	TGTGCCAGCAGTTTTGGCGGGAGCAGGGAGAATGAGCAGTTCTTC
TRBV5-1	TRBJ2-7	many	TRBD1	CASSRGTGEEQYF	TGCGCCAGCAGCAGGGGGACAGGGGAAGAGCAGTACTTC
TRBV5-1	TRBJ2-7	many	TRBD2	CASSPSGKLYEQYF	TGCGCCAGCAGCCCAAGCGGGAAACTTTACGAGCAGTACTTC